This TCR beta chain was identified in a study of blood T cell repertoires in COVID-19 (dated by TCRdb to about 2020). Some background on the complete study: Samples from collaborators originated in the United States, Italy and Spain and spanned both the acute and convalescent phases of COVID-19. The material from the prospective study consisted of cDNA or gDNA derived from T cells, B-cell-depleted T cells, or PBMCs. Subjects who had been exposed to COVID-19, were actively infected with it, or had recovered from it provided the deeply sampled blood TCRbeta repertoires that made up the dataset. The repertoires were made available in a free public database intended to serve as a resource for research on the immune response to SARS-CoV-2. The samples were drawn from two sources: the first 160 participants of the ongoing ImmuneRACE study, and some 1,300 subjects contributed by 6 global collaborators. A de-identified subject ID, COVID-19 status, age in years and sex were almost always included in the sample metadata. HLA class I and class II types, where available, came from metadata supplied by the sample provider rather than from assay-based typing. Broad study findings and their caveats: Clinical and demographic metadata were provided uncurated, with the amount varying by source and participant.

The collaborating institutions used their own protocols to collect whole blood in K2EDTA tubes. For TCRbeta analysis, collaborator samples were shipped as frozen whole blood, as isolated PBMCs, or as DNA extracted from either sample type. From the cysteine up to the phenylalanine, the CDR3 has a length of 17 residues. Left in the record is the CDR3 DNA by itself, 51 bases read in frame from the first base. CDR1 SGHTA and CDR2 FQGNSA are derived from the germline V gene. TCRbeta CDR3 regions were amplified from genomic DNA by means of the immunoSEQ Assay, a bias-controlled multiplex PCR. The study's own analysis went as follows. Within the assay, amplification of reference gene primers was used to estimate how many nucleated cells each sample contained. To quantify the absolute abundance of each unique TCRbeta CDR3 rearrangement, sequence reads were collapsed and filtered. For each sample, productive Simpson clonality was calculated by taking the square root of Simpson's diversity index across productive rearrangements. TCRdb took this table from immuneACCESS and kept in-frame rearrangements with V and J called. Such tables lack part of the clones; where checked against another copy, unresolved V genes explain under half of the gap, and the rest is unexplained. D and trimming come from the DNA, and the V and J calls and clone size come from that table. Here the sample has about 170,000 clones; roughly 86% occur a single time. Roughly 7% of the sample goes to the ten largest clones.

A remark on this clone: Its antigen remains undetermined. The germline gene is not matched at one end of the junction; a read error may be the cause.

What was sequenced was peripheral blood. The origin of this receptor is a man aged 50 to 60 with active or convalescent COVID-19. Rearrangement joined TRBV7-2 to TRBJ2-3, and TRBD2 may be the D gene, going by 7 matching bases. The sequenced DNA: TGTGCCAGCACCTTATACTGGGGGGGGCTTAGCACAGATACGCAGTATTTT. This codes for CASTLYWGGLSTDTQYF.